These T cell receptor beta chains were read from a single sample in a study of human T cells and chemical hapten exposure. TCRdb reprocessed the RACE reads with MiXCR, giving one entry per CDR3 protein. The sample includes about 92,000 distinct CDR3 sequences, approximately 10% of them seen just once. The material was whole blood, obtained in connection with sensitization to the hapten diphenylcyclopropenone (DPC). These receptors were collected from a woman in her thirties with alopecia areata. Some clones in this sample may be carry-over from other donors' samples. The CDR3 runs from the conserved cysteine through the conserved F or W. A D gene is named only where the DNA matches it firmly. Only some rows state a clone size, as once, few, many or a class for expanded clones.

few	TRBD1	TRBV20-1	TRBJ2-2	TGCAGTGCTACTAGAGGGGGCAGGGACACCGGGGAGCTGTTTTTT	CSATRGGRDTGELFF
few	NA	TRBV30	TRBJ1-4	TGTGCCTGGGAATATGCAGGGGCGAAGGGGGAAAAACTGTTTTTT	CAWEYAGAKGEKLFF
few	TRBD2	TRBV24-1	TRBJ2-3	TGTGCCACCAGTGATTCGGGACTAGCGGGAGCGGAGAGCACAGATACGCAGTATTTT	CATSDSGLAGAESTDTQYF
NA	NA	TRBV3-2	TRBJ2-1	TGTGCCAGCAGCCAAGACGCCTACAATGAGCAGTTCTTC	CASSQDAYNEQFF
many	NA	TRBV28	TRBJ1-1	TGTGCCAGCAGTTTTGGGTTGGGACCCACTGAAGCTTTCTTT	CASSFGLGPTEAFF
NA	NA	TRBV4-3	TRBJ2-1	TGCGCCAGCAGCCAAGATGGGGCGGTATCCTACAATGAGCAGTTCTTC	CASSQDGAVSYNEQFF
many	NA	TRBV20-1	TRBJ2-1	TGCATAGGATTAGCAGTTGAGCAGTTCTTC	CIGLAVEQFF
few	NA	TRBV4-1	TRBJ1-6	TGCGCCAGCAGCCAAGATCTAATTTCACCCCTCCACTTT	CASSQDLISPLHF
many	TRBD1	TRBV11-2	TRBJ1-2	TGTGCCAGCAGCTACCAACAGGGGAACTATGGCTACACCTTC	CASSYQQGNYGYTF
many	NA	TRBV7-9	TRBJ2-5	TGTGCCAGCAGCTCCGCCGGAAGGAGGCAAGAGACCCAGTACTTC	CASSSAGRRQETQYF
few	NA	TRBV12-3/TRBV12-4	TRBJ2-7	TGTGCCAGCAGTTCACGACGCGAGCAGTACTTC	CASSSRREQYF
NA	NA	TRBV3-1	TRBJ2-5	TGTGCCAGCAGCCAGTTTCGGGGCAGAGAGACCCAGTACTTC	CASSQFRGRETQYF
NA	NA	TRBV9	TRBJ2-2	TGTGCCAGCAGCCCTTGGGGGATGAACACCGGGGAGCTGTTTTTT	CASSPWGMNTGELFF
many	NA	TRBV12-3/TRBV12-4	TRBJ1-4	TGTGCCAGCAGTCCTCCTCCCCCAAAGCTGTTTTTT	CASSPPPPKLFF
NA	NA	TRBV3-1	TRBJ2-5	TGTGCCAGCAGCCAAACGGAGACCCAGTACTTC	CASSQTETQYF
many	NA	TRBV28	TRBJ1-2	TGTGCCAGCAGTTCGCAGGGGTATGGCTACACCTTC	CASSSQGYGYTF
NA	TRBD1	TRBV7-2	TRBJ1-5	TGTGCCAGCAGCCCCCCTCGGACAGGGTATCAGCCCCAGCATTTT	CASSPPRTGYQPQHF
few	NA	TRBV27	TRBJ1-6	TGTGCCAGCGGAACCCCTATGTCACCCCTCCACTTT	CASGTPMSPLHF
NA	NA	TRBV3-1	TRBJ2-7	TGTGCCAGCAGCCAAGATTACGGGGGCGAGCAGTACTTC	CASSQDYGGEQYF
NA	NA	TRBV28	TRBJ1-3	TGTGCCAGCAGTTCCCAGGGTCTCAGAAACACCATATATTTT	CASSSQGLRNTIYF
NA	TRBD2	TRBV28	TRBJ2-5	TGTGCCAGCAGTTTAACTAGCGGGAGTAGACAAGAGACCCAGTACTTC	CASSLTSGSRQETQYF
few	NA	TRBV6-6	TRBJ2-2	TGTGCCAGCAGTTCTCCGAACACCGGGGAGCTGTTTTTT	CASSSPNTGELFF
NA	NA	TRBV6-5	TRBJ2-5	TGTGCCAGCAGTTACCCCGGCGGGACCCAGTACTTC	CASSYPGGTQYF
NA	TRBD2	TRBV5-1	TRBJ2-1	TGCGCCAGCATCACGTTTCCGGGACTAGAGTACAATGAGCAGTTCTTC	CASITFPGLEYNEQFF
few	NA	TRBV2	TRBJ1-1	TGTGCCAGCAGCCCATTCGACACGAACACTGAAGCTTTCTTT	CASSPFDTNTEAFF
few	TRBD1	TRBV7-6	TRBJ1-5	TGTGCCAGCAGCACCGGACAGGGAGGCAATCAGCCCCAGCATTTT	CASSTGQGGNQPQHF
NA	NA	TRBV7-9	TRBJ2-2	TGTGCCAGCAGCTCACCCCTGACAGGAGAGGATTCCGGGGAGCTGTTTTTT	CASSSPLTGEDSGELFF
few	NA	TRBV29-1	TRBJ2-5	TGCAGCGTAACGTATGGGCCCGTCGAGACCCAGTACTTC	CSVTYGPVETQYF
NA	NA	TRBV29-1	TRBJ2-7	TGCAGCGTTGAGGCTAAGGGGGACTACGAGCAGTACTTC	CSVEAKGDYEQYF
few	NA	TRBV27	TRBJ2-1	TGTGCCAGCAGTTTTGGGGCAGACTCCTACAATGAGCAGTTCTTC	CASSFGADSYNEQFF
many	NA	TRBV7-2	TRBJ2-7	TGTGCCAGCAGCCAGGCCGGGCCCGGCTACGAGCAGTACTTC	CASSQAGPGYEQYF
NA	NA	TRBV3-1	TRBJ2-3	TGTGCCAGCAGCGTCGGACAACGGGGCGGCACAGATACGCAGTATTTT	CASSVGQRGGTDTQYF
many	TRBD1	TRBV19	TRBJ2-3	TGTGCCAGTAGCGCACGGGGACAGGGCACAGATACGCAGTATTTT	CASSARGQGTDTQYF
many	NA	TRBV29-1	TRBJ2-1	TGCAGCGTTGAAGATCCTTCTGGGCCGGGGGAGAATGAGCAGTTCTTC	CSVEDPSGPGENEQFF
many	NA	TRBV7-9	TRBJ1-2	TGTGCCAGCAGTCTCGCCGGACCCCCGGATTATGGCTACACCTTC	CASSLAGPPDYGYTF
few	TRBD2	TRBV29-1	TRBJ2-1	TGCAGCGCCATGCCCAGGCGACTAGCGGAAGGCCACAATGAGCAGTTCTTC	CSAMPRRLAEGHNEQFF
few	NA	TRBV27	TRBJ2-7	TGTGCCAGCAGTCAGACTGGTTGGGAGCAGTACTTC	CASSQTGWEQYF
few	TRBD1	TRBV20-1	TRBJ1-2	TGCAGTGCTAGGCCTTCCCCCGGGACAGGGAACTACACCTTC	CSARPSPGTGNYTF
few	TRBD2	TRBV2	TRBJ2-3	TGTGCCAGCAGTGAAGGATCCGGGACTAACACAGATACGCAGTATTTT	CASSEGSGTNTDTQYF
few	NA	TRBV4-1	TRBJ1-2	TGCGCCAGCAGCCAAAGCACAGGACTCTATGGCTACACCTTC	CASSQSTGLYGYTF
NA	NA	TRBV6-2/TRBV6-3	TRBJ1-4	TGTGCCAGCAGACGTACCGGGGCCCGGGGAGGTGAAAAACTGTTTTTT	CASRRTGARGGEKLFF
few	TRBD1	TRBV3-1	TRBJ2-1	TGTGCCAGCAACCAAGGGGGCCAGGATGAGCAGTTCTTC	CASNQGGQDEQFF
NA	NA	TRBV12-3/TRBV12-4	TRBJ2-1	TGTGCCAGCAGTTTCCTCGGGGTTCCCAATGAGCAGTTCTTC	CASSFLGVPNEQFF
NA	NA	TRBV10-3	TRBJ1-1	TGTGCCATCAGTGAAAGGGCAACTGAAGCTTTCTTT	CAISERATEAFF
many	NA	TRBV5-1	TRBJ2-7	TGCGCCAGCAGCTTGTTGTCCGGGGACCCCTACGAGCAGTACTTC	CASSLLSGDPYEQYF
NA	NA	TRBV27	TRBJ2-3	TGTGCCAGCAGTTTCGCGGGGACCCCAGATACGCAGTATTTT	CASSFAGTPDTQYF
NA	NA	TRBV29-1	TRBJ1-3	TGCAGCGTAGACCAAGGCGGAAACACCATATATTTT	CSVDQGGNTIYF
NA	TRBD2	TRBV9	TRBJ2-3	TGTGCCAGCAGCCCCGGGACTAGCGGCTTCACAGATACGCAGTATTTT	CASSPGTSGFTDTQYF
many	TRBD1	TRBV28	TRBJ1-2	TGTGCCAGCAGTTTATCTCATCCAAGACAGGGGGATGGCTACACCTTC	CASSLSHPRQGDGYTF
NA	TRBD1	TRBV30	TRBJ2-7	TGTGCCTTTACAGCGGACAGGACCTACGAGCAGTACTTC	CAFTADRTYEQYF
few	NA	TRBV5-1	TRBJ1-1	TGCGCCAGCAAAAGGGAAGCCGGATCAACAAGGACTGAAGCTTTCTTT	CASKREAGSTRTEAFF
NA	NA	TRBV6-1	TRBJ1-2	TGTGCCAGCAGTCCTGTTTCAGGCGATTTCGGCTACACCTTC	CASSPVSGDFGYTF